These 27 T cell receptor beta chains originate from one sample sequenced in a study of T cell responses to AZD1222 COVID-19 vaccine. This table comes from immunoSEQ multiplex PCR, and its TCRdb copy is limited to in-frame clones, with some not included. The sample carries over 120,000 clones, about 90% recorded once. The sample was peripheral blood, taken 28 days after the second AZD1222 dose. The receptors here all came from an adult who received the AZD1222 COVID-19 vaccine.

The V gene is TRBV28, the J gene TRBJ2-7; 11 bases are a match to TRBD1. V dropped 9 bases and J dropped 4; count of bases not matched to a gene: 5. The CDR3 covers 13 residues. Per the germline V gene, CDR1 is MDHEN and CDR2 is SYDVKM. The chain's CDR3 is CASQGTGGYEQYF. For the CDR3, the DNA is TGTGCCAGTCAGGGGACAGGGGGGTACGAGCAGTACTTC.

V is TRBV24-1 and J is TRBJ2-3; TRBD1 matches 9 bases. V trimming: 3 bases; J trimming: 4 bases; junction bases outside the gene matches: 10. From germline, CDR1 is KGHDR and CDR2 SFDVKD. The CDR3 extends over 17 amino acids. Here the CDR3 DNA reads TGTGCCACCAGTGATCCCCCGGGACAGGGACTGGCAGATACGCAGTATTTT. As protein: CATSDPPGQGLADTQYF.

V gene TRBV6-5 combines with J gene TRBJ1-3; no definite D call. Trimming pared 5 bases from V and 1 base from J, leaving 6 bases between. The CDR3 is 13 residues long. CDR1 is MNHEY, CDR2 SVGAGI, per germline. CDR3: CASSLASGNTIYF. The CDR3 nucleotides read TGTGCCAGCAGTCTCGCTTCTGGAAACACCATATATTTT.

The V gene is TRBV7-2, the J gene TRBJ1-6; D not resolved. V lost 5 bases to trimming and J lost 12 bases, with 14 bases between them. This CDR3 contains 13 residues. Germline V lookup: CDR1 SGHTA, CDR2 FQGNSA. The CDR3 loop reads CASSTTQGLPLHF. In DNA form, the CDR3 reads TGTGCCAGCAGCACCACCCAAGGGCTACCCCTCCACTTT.

This clone has just a few counts. The V and J genes are TRBV6-2 or TRBV6-3 and TRBJ1-5; 9 positions agree with TRBD1. With V trimmed by 6 bases and J by 7 bases, 10 bases remained unmatched. The CDR3 extends over 15 amino acids. The germline CDR1 and CDR2 sequences are MNHEY and SVGEGT. In nucleotides, the CDR3 is TGTGCCAGCAGCCTCTACAGGGGGCGAGACCAGCCCCAGCATTTT. Encoded protein: CASSLYRGRDQPQHF.

This rearrangement joins TRBV7-6 to TRBJ2-7, with D perhaps matching TRBD1 or TRBD2 (6 bases each). V lost 4 bases and J lost 2, with 18 bases in between. Germline assignment: CDR1 SGHVS and CDR2 FNYEAQ. This CDR3 has 16 residues. CDR3 coding DNA: TGTGCCAGCAGCTCCTTTACAGGGAGGTTTCCCTACGAGCAGTACTTC. Translation gives CASSSFTGRFPYEQYF. The full variable domain, rest sourced from reference TRBV7-6 and TRBJ2-7, is GAGVSQSPRYKVTKRGQDVALRCDPISGHVSLYWYRQALGQGPEFLTYFNYEAQQDKSGLPNDRFSAERPEGSISTLTIQRTEQRDSAMYRCASSSFTGRFPYEQYFGPGTRLTVT.

This clone showed up just once. The CDR3 loop reads CASSQELRNTIYF. As DNA, the CDR3 is TGTGCCAGCAGCCAAGAGCTTAGAAACACCATATATTTT. The gene calls are TRBV3-1 (or the pseudogene TRBV3-2) and TRBJ1-3; D gene unclear. CDR1 is LGHDT, CDR2 YNNKEL, per germline (reference sequence). The CDR3 has 13 residues. Trimming stripped 0 bases from V and 5 bases from J, with 5 bases between.

The J gene is TRBJ1-2, the V gene TRBV28; D remains ambiguous. This CDR3 contains 13 residues. CDR1 and CDR2 from the germline V gene are MDHEN and SYDVKM. V lost 3 bases and J 7 bases, leaving 12 bases between the germline ends. This chain's CDR3 is CASSLGGSGGYTF. CDR3 nucleotide sequence: TGTGCCAGCAGTTTGGGAGGGTCTGGTGGCTACACCTTC.

The chain couples TRBV7-2 to TRBJ2-5, with 16 bases identical to TRBD2. CDR1 is SGHTA and CDR2 is FQGNSA in the germline V gene. V lost 4 bases and J lost 2; bases outside the gene matches: 4. This CDR3 is built from 17 residues. The CDR3 DNA reads as TGTGCCAGCAGCTCCCCGGGACTAGCGGGAGGGCAAGAGACCCAGTACTTC. Residues: CASSSPGLAGGQETQYF.

This clone was seen a single time. V and J are TRBV4-1 and TRBJ1-5; D gene ambiguous. Germline V lookup: CDR1 MGHRA, CDR2 YSYEKL. Trimming took off 0 bases at V and 4 bases at J, with 10 bases between the two ends. The CDR3 sequence is 15 residues long. CDR3 DNA sequence: TGCGCCAGCAGCCAAGATTTGGGCAAAAATCAGCCCCAGCATTTT. Protein sequence: CASSQDLGKNQPQHF.

The V call is TRBV7-9, the J call TRBJ2-1, with a weak D call TRBD2 (7 bases). This CDR3 contains 17 residues. V lost 8 bases to trimming and J lost 0 bases, with 20 bases between them. CDR1 and CDR2 (germline): SEHNR, FQNEAQ (reference sequence). The CDR3 nucleotides read TGTGCCAGCCCAAAAGGCGGGGGCCAGAGCTCCTACAATGAGCAGTTCTTC. Its protein is CASPKGGGQSSYNEQFF.

The rearrangement links TRBV9 to TRBJ2-7; 7 bases match TRBD1. The ends lost 5 bases at V and 5 bases at J; junction bases unmatched: 13. This CDR3 has 15 residues. Looked up from germline, CDR1 is SGDLS and CDR2 is YYNGEE. CDR3 sequence: CASRGATGESDEQYF. CDR3 coding DNA: TGTGCCAGCAGGGGCGCAACAGGGGAATCAGACGAGCAGTACTTC.

V gene TRBV19 combines with J gene TRBJ1-1; D remains unclear. The CDR3 loop spans 13 amino acids. V lost 4 bases, J lost 5 bases, and 11 bases lay in between. Germline V gives CDR1 LNHDA, CDR2 SQIVND (reference sequence). This chain's CDR3 is CASSKVLGTEAFF. CDR3 nucleotides: TGTGCCAGTAGTAAAGTACTGGGGACTGAAGCTTTCTTT. Using reference TRBV19 and TRBJ1-1 for the parts outside the CDR3, the full variable domain is DGGITQSPKYLFRKEGQNVTLSCEQNLNHDAMYWYRQDPGQGLRLIYYSQIVNDFQKGDIAEGYSVSREKKESFPLTVTSAQKNPTAFYLCASSKVLGTEAFFGQGTRLTVV.

The table lists this clone with a count of one. Here the CDR3 DNA reads TGTGCCAGCAGCCAACGCCCCCACAATGACAGGCACGAGCAGTACTTC. Translated, it gives CASSQRPHNDRHEQYF. The chain combines TRBV9 with TRBJ2-7, with D possibly being TRBD1 (6 bases). Germline loops: CDR1 SGDLS, CDR2 YYNGEE. The CDR3 loop spans 16 amino acids. V gave up 4 bases and J gave up 5 bases, with 22 bases separating them.

This chain links TRBV7-2 with TRBJ2-5, with 12 bases that match TRBD2. The CDR3 sequence is 18 residues long. Germline values: CDR1 SGHTA, CDR2 FQGNSA. J lost 3 bases, V lost 5 bases, and 13 bases had no gene match. The CDR3 here is CASSRGGTSGPMKETQYF. The CDR3 nucleotides read TGTGCCAGCAGCCGGGGAGGGACTAGCGGGCCCATGAAAGAGACCCAGTACTTC.

The genes are TRBV9 and TRBJ2-7; 8 nucleotides agree with TRBD1. The CDR3 totals 15 residues. CDR1 and CDR2 from the germline V gene are SGDLS and YYNGEE. The J segment lost 1 base and the V segment lost 3 bases, leaving 6 bases of the junction unmatched. In DNA, the CDR3 is TGTGCCAGCAGCGAAGGGACAGGAGGTTCCTACGAGCAGTACTTC. Translating gives CASSEGTGGSYEQYF.

This sequence joins TRBV28 and TRBJ1-4, with a possible D match to TRBD1 (6 bases). Deletions cut 1 base from V and 1 base from J, with 10 bases between. CDR1 is MDHEN, CDR2 SYDVKM, per germline. This CDR3 spans 16 amino acids. CDR3 amino acids: CASSLSGEGTNEKLFF. Written as DNA, the CDR3 is TGTGCCAGCAGTTTATCAGGGGAGGGAACTAATGAAAAACTGTTTTTT. Full variable domain (remainder filled in from reference TRBV28 and TRBJ1-4): DVKVTQSSRYLVKRTGEKVFLECVQDMDHENMFWYRQDPGLGLRLIYFSYDVKMKEKGDIPEGYSVSREKKERFSLILESASTNQTSMYLCASSLSGEGTNEKLFFGSGTQLSVL.

This chain uses TRBV5-1 with TRBJ2-7; 9 positions match TRBD2. Germline V lookup: CDR1 SGHRS, CDR2 YFSETQ. V was clipped by 3 bases and J by 2 bases; unmatched bases: 3. CDR3 size: 14 residues. The CDR3 nucleotides are TGCGCCAGCAGCTCTAGCGGGGAAGCCTACGAGCAGTACTTC. Its translation: CASSSSGEAYEQYF.

This clone was picked up one time. This chain connects TRBV2 to TRBJ2-7, with 13 bases aligning to TRBD2. J lost 1 base, V lost 6 bases, and 3 bases had no gene match. The CDR3 contains 15 residues. Per germline, CDR1 SNHLY and CDR2 FYNNEI. CDR3 sequence (DNA): TGTGCCAGCAGCACTAGCGGGAGGGGGTCCTACGAGCAGTACTTC. Amino acids: CASSTSGRGSYEQYF.

The chain couples TRBV11-2 to TRBJ2-7; possible D gene TRBD1, 6 bases. V lost 1 base to trimming and J lost 5 bases, with 15 bases between them. This CDR3 is 15 amino acids long. Germline CDR1 and CDR2: SGHAT and FQNNGV. The CDR3 nucleotides read TGTGCCAGCAGCTTAGGAATTTTGGGGGCGGACGAGCAGTACTTC. Protein product: CASSLGILGADEQYF.

The V call is TRBV7-3, the J call TRBJ2-7, with TRBD2 matching 12 bases. V dropped 3 bases and J dropped 4; count of bases not matched to a gene: 4. The germline V gene has CDR1 SGHTA and CDR2 FQGTGA. This CDR3 has 15 residues. The DNA of the CDR3 is TGTGCCAGCAGCTTCGATACTAGCGGGAGGTACGAGCAGTACTTC. Protein: CASSFDTSGRYEQYF.

The chain combines TRBV30 with TRBJ1-1; a weak D match, TRBD1 (6 bases). The CDR3 totals 16 residues. Germline V gene sequence: CDR1 GTSNPN, CDR2 SVGIG (reference sequence). Trimming removed 2 bases from V and 1 base from J, with 17 bases in between. In nucleotides, the CDR3 is TGTGCCTGGAGTATTAGTCCGTTACAGGGGAACACTGAAGCTTTCTTT. Residues: CAWSISPLQGNTEAFF.

This chain uses TRBV28 with TRBJ2-7; 10 bases are shared with TRBD2. Germline V gene lookup returns CDR1 MDHEN and CDR2 SYDVKM. The CDR3 has 14 amino acids. The trim removed 6 bases at V and 1 base at J, leaving 3 bases unmatched. CDR3 loop: CASRGTSESYEQYF. The CDR3 coding sequence is TGTGCCAGCAGGGGGACTAGCGAATCCTACGAGCAGTACTTC.

The rearrangement uses TRBV27 and TRBJ2-5; D is possibly TRBD1 or TRBD2 (6 bases each). This CDR3 has 13 residues. V gave up 9 bases and J gave up 5 bases, with 16 bases separating them. In germline, CDR1 is MNHEY, CDR2 SMNVEV (reference sequence). This CDR3 reads CASSPRGAETQYF. The CDR3 coding sequence is TGTGCCAGTTCCCCGAGGGGGGCGGAGACCCAGTACTTC.

The V call is TRBV9, the J call TRBJ2-2, with 10 bases identical to TRBD2. The CDR3 is 17 amino acids. Germline V gives CDR1 SGDLS, CDR2 YYNGEE. The V segment lost 4 bases and the J segment 8 bases; nucleotides outside the gene matches: 14. The CDR3 DNA follows: TGTGCCAGCAGCCCAGGACTAGCGGAAACCTTAGTGGGGGAGCTGTTTTTT. It translates to CASSPGLAETLVGELFF.

The chain employs TRBV28 and TRBJ1-4; tentative D call: TRBD1 (5 bases). The CDR3 loop spans 15 amino acids. Germline CDR1 reads MDHEN; CDR2 reads SYDVKM. The V and J ends lost 3 bases and 5 bases respectively, with 13 bases between them. The CDR3 DNA follows: TGTGCCAGCAGTTTCAGGGAGGGGCTCAATGAAAAACTGTTTTTT. Its translation: CASSFREGLNEKLFF.

This CDR3 is CAWAGPGGKLFF. CDR3 DNA sequence: TGTGCCTGGGCTGGGCCTGGGGGAAAACTGTTTTTT. The J gene is TRBJ1-4, the V gene TRBV30, with D possibly being TRBD1 (5 bases). Germline V CDR1 and CDR2: GTSNPN, SVGIG (reference sequence). V was clipped by 5 bases and J by 10 bases, with 14 bases between them. CDR3 length: 12 residues.